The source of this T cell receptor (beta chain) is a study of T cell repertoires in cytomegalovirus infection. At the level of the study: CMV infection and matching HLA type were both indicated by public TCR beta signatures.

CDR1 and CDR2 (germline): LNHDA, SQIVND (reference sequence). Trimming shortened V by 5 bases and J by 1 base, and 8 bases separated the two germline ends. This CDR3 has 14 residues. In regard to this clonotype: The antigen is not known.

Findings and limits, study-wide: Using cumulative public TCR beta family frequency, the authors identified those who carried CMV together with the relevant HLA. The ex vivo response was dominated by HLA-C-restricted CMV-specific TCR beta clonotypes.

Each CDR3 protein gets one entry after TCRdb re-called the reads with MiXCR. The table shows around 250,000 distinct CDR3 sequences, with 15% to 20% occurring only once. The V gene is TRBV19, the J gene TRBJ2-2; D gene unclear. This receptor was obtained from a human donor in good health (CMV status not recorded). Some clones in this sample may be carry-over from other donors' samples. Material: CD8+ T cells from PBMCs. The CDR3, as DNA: TGTGCCAGTAGTGAAGGCAGGAACACCGGGGAGCTGTTTTTT. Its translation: CASSEGRNTGELFF.